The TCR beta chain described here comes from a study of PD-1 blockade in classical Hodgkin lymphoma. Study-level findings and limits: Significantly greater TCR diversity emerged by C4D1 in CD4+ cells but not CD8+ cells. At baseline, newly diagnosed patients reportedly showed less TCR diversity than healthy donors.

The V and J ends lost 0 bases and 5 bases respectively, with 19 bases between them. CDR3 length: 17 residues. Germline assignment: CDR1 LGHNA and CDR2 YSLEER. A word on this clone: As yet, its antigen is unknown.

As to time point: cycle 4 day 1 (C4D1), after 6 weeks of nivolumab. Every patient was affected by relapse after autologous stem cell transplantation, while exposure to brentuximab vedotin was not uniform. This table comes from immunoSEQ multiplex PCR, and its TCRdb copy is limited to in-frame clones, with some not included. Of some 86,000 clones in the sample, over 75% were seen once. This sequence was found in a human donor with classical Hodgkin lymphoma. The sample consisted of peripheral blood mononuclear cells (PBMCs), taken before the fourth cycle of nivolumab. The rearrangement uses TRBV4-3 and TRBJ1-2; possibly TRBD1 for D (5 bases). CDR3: CASSQDHPRTPLYGYTF. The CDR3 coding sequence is TGCGCCAGCAGCCAAGATCACCCTCGGACACCCCTGTATGGCTACACCTTC.